This T cell receptor beta chain was recovered during a study of shared clonotypes between healthy human individuals. Points from the study as a whole: In the sorted subsets, rarefaction showed sequencing was incomplete despite large depth. Relative to memory subsets, naive subsets generally showed larger estimated richness.

Notes on this clone: Its antigen remains unidentified.

Assay: immunoSEQ multiplex PCR; the TCRdb copy retains only in-frame clones and omits some. Here the sample spans about 670,000 clones, approximately 75% being singletons. Germline CDR1 and CDR2: GTSNPN and SVGIG (reference sequence). V was pared by 5 bases and J by 4 bases, with 1 base of the junction left unmatched. CDR3 size: 12 residues. This sequence originates from a woman younger than 45 in good health. The sequenced sample consisted of memory CD4+ T cells sorted from blood. Subset here: CD45RA-negative fraction. The chain employs TRBV30 and TRBJ2-4, with 8 bases fitting TRBD1. In nucleotides, the CDR3 is TGTGCCTGGCGGACAGGGAAAAACATTCAGTACTTC. Translated: CAWRTGKNIQYF.